This TCR beta chain comes out of a study of human T cells and chemical hapten exposure. On the study more broadly: Recorded diagnoses among the mostly female patients were alopecia areata, totalis or universalis. TCR yields per sample varied, mainly owing to small pooled library volume differences.

The CDR3 covers 14 residues. Per germline, CDR1 SGHTA and CDR2 FQGTGA. Trimming took off 3 bases at V and 2 bases at J, with 10 bases between the two ends. This clonotype was found many times. Its matching antigen is unknown. MiXCR, applied by TCRdb to the RACE reads, yields one record per CDR3 protein. The sample lists approximately 82,000 distinct CDR3 sequences, roughly 10% occurring once. Time point of the sample: patch test 1, 2 weeks after DPC sensitization. Sample treatment: therapeutic diphenylcyclopropenone sensitization with weekly scalp DPC. Regarding the study as a whole: The study found that DPC sensitization did not change TCRs above 1 in 1000 frequency.

The rearrangement links TRBV7-3 to TRBJ2-5; D is possibly TRBD2 (5 bases). The material sequenced was whole blood, taken in connection with sensitization to the hapten diphenylcyclopropenone (DPC). The receptor's source is a man aged 40-49 years with alopecia areata. Some clones in this sample may be carry-over from other donors' samples. The CDR3 DNA reads TGTGCCAGCAGCTTTGGAGCGGCTCAAGAGACCCAGTACTTC. This gives the protein CASSFGAAQETQYF.